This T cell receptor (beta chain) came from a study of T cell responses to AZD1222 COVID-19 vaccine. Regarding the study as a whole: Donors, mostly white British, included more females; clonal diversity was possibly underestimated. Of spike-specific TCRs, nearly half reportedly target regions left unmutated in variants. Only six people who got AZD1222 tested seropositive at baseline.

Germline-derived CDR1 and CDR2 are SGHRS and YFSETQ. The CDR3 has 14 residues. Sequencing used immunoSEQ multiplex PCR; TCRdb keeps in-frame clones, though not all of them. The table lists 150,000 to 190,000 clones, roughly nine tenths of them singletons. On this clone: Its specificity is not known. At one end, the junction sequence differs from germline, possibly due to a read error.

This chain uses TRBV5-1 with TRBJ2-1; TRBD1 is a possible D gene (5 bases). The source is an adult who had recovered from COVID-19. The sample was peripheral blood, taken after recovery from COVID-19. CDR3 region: CASSLDTSYNEQFF. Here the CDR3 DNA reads TGCGCCAGCAGTTTGGACACCTCCTACAATGAGCAGTTCTTC.